This note documents a single T cell receptor (beta chain) sequence. The antigen is unknown. The repertoire was sequenced with immunoSEQ multiplex PCR; TCRdb's copy has only in-frame clones and lacks some. The sample yields 2,600 or so clones, 35% to 55% seen once. With 3 bases removed from V and 7 bases from J, the gap between germline ends came to 15 bases. This CDR3 comprises 14 residues. The germline V gene has CDR1 MGHDK and CDR2 SYGVNS. These data are taken from a study of T cells in localized non-small cell lung cancer. Study-level results: Researchers found a median roughly 56 of the top 100 tumor clones in adjacent lung.

This chain joins TRBV25-1 and TRBJ1-2; no reliable D call. The receptor was isolated from a woman aged 35 to 69 with stage II squamous cell lung carcinoma. The starting material was lung tumor tissue, obtained before any cancer treatment. DNA of the CDR3: TGTGCCAGCAGTGATGGGAATGGTGGGAGTGGCTACACCTTC. Its protein is CASSDGNGGSGYTF.